The 7 T cell receptor beta chains presented below share a single source sample, sequenced in a study of response to subunit inactivated influenza vaccine. Via MiXCR, TCRdb re-called the RT-PCR reads, giving one row per CDR3 protein. Here the sample spans roughly 500,000 distinct CDR3 sequences, approximately 17% being singletons. Sample: CD4+ T cells sorted from PBMCs, taken roughly 24 months after vaccination. Source of these receptors: a man between 50 and 75 years old who received an inactivated influenza vaccine.

The chain carries TRBV20-1 and TRBJ2-1; D call uncertain. The germline V and J ends were trimmed by 0 bases and 1 base, with 16 bases remaining between them. This CDR3 comprises 17 residues. Germline V CDR1 and CDR2: DFQATT, SNEGSKA (reference sequence). The CDR3 DNA reads TGCAGTGCTAGAGATCGCCTCGGTGGTGGGTCCTACAATGAGCAGTTCTTC. Encoded protein: CSARDRLGGGSYNEQFF.

Ten or more counts support this clonotype. This chain connects TRBV14 to TRBJ1-2; no reliable D call. Germline CDR1 SGHDN, CDR2 FVKESK. The CDR3 has 16 residues. Trimming left V 4 bases short and J 1 base short, with 16 bases between. The DNA for the CDR3 is TGTGCCAGCAGCCCGAATGACATGTGGATTAACTATGGCTACACCTTC. Translating it yields CASSPNDMWINYGYTF.

The chain employs TRBV28 and TRBJ1-6; D unresolved. CDR1 is MDHEN, CDR2 SYDVKM, per germline. This CDR3 has 13 residues. The V end lost 6 bases, the J end lost 12 bases, and 15 bases lay between the germline ends. The CDR3 is CASRDGAWGPLHF. CDR3 in DNA: TGTGCCAGCAGAGACGGCGCCTGGGGACCCCTCCACTTT. The whole variable domain, filled in from reference TRBV28 and TRBJ1-6, reads DVKVTQSSRYLVKRTGEKVFLECVQDMDHENMFWYRQDPGLGLRLIYFSYDVKMKEKGDIPEGYSVSREKKERFSLILESASTNQTSMYLCASRDGAWGPLHFGNGTRLTVT.

In this sample, this clonotype turned up a few times. The chain employs TRBV19 and TRBJ2-4; 11 nucleotides line up with TRBD1. V lost 5 bases and J lost 7; bases outside the gene matches: 1. Per the germline V gene, CDR1 is LNHDA and CDR2 is SQIVND (reference sequence). The CDR3 has 13 amino acids. The CDR3 DNA reads TGTGCCAGTAGTCGGACAGGGGGCAACATTCAGTACTTC. Translated: CASSRTGGNIQYF.

This clonotype was picked up a small number of times. The J gene is TRBJ2-2, the V gene TRBV25-1, with TRBD1 identical over 8 bases. This CDR3 has 16 amino acids. V trimming: 3 bases; J trimming: 7 bases; junction bases outside the gene matches: 10. Per germline, CDR1 MGHDK and CDR2 SYGVNS. DNA for the CDR3: TGTGCCAGCAGTGACGCACGGACAGGGAGCGGCGGGGAGCTGTTTTTT. Encoded protein: CASSDARTGSGGELFF.

This clonotype was counted a few times. The CDR3 sequence is CASRTGTGHYGYTF. The CDR3 DNA reads as TGCGCCAGCAGAACTGGGACAGGGCATTATGGCTACACCTTC. The rearrangement uses TRBV5-1 and TRBJ1-2, with 9 nucleotides matching TRBD1. In germline, CDR1 is SGHRS, CDR2 YFSETQ. The CDR3 length is 14 residues. V lost 5 bases, J lost 5 bases, and 7 bases stayed unmatched. Full variable domain (remainder filled in from reference TRBV5-1 and TRBJ1-2): KAGVTQTPRYLIKTRGQQVTLSCSPISGHRSVSWYQQTPGQGLQFLFEYFSETQRNKGNFPGRFSGRQFSNSRSEMNVSTLELGDSALYLCASRTGTGHYGYTFGSGTRLTVV.

In its sample, this clonotype was seen a few times. The CDR3 DNA is TGTGCCAGCAGTCCGATAGGACTAGCGCAAGAGACCCAGTACTTC. Translated, it gives CASSPIGLAQETQYF. The chain combines TRBV6-1 with TRBJ2-5; 9 positions agree with TRBD2. The CDR3 extends over 15 amino acids. Per the germline V gene, CDR1 is MNHNS and CDR2 is SASEGT. With 5 bases clipped from V and 2 bases from J, the junction kept 6 bases outside the gene matches.